This is a list of T cell receptor beta chains from one sample in a study of shared clonotypes between healthy human individuals. Data came from immunoSEQ multiplex PCR; TCRdb stores just in-frame clones and leaves some out. The table shows some 1,100,000 clones, with around 78% occurring only once. Sequencing input: memory CD4+ T cells from PBMCs. These receptors all come from a man between 18 and 29 years old in good health. Some clones in this sample may be carry-over from other donors' samples. Each CDR3 is given with its conserved first and last residue. Fields, in order: clone size, V gene, CDR3 length, D gene, J gene, CDR3 DNA, CDR3 protein. D genes are given only for firm matches. Clone size is not always given. Where it is, it says once, few, many or a class for expanded clones.

.	TRBV6-5	13	.	TRBJ1-1	TGTGCCAGCAAACAGGGAGAAAACACTGAAGCTTTCTTT	CASKQGENTEAFF
.	TRBV6-6	14	.	TRBJ1-1	TGTGCCAGCAGCCCCCCGGGTGCAGGCCTCGGAGCTTTCTTT	CASSPPGAGLGAFF
.	TRBV28	14	TRBD1	TRBJ1-2	TGTGCCAGCAGTTCCCCGGACAGGACCGGGATCTACACCTTC	CASSSPDRTGIYTF
.	TRBV18	15	.	TRBJ1-3	TGTGCCAGCTCACCTACAGGGTCCTCTGGAAACACCATATATTTT	CASSPTGSSGNTIYF
.	TRBV11-1	14	.	TRBJ2-1	TGTGCCAGCAGCTTAGGTCTAGGGGTTAGAGGGCAGTTCTTC	CASSLGLGVRGQFF
.	TRBV18	13	TRBD1	TRBJ1-1	TGTGCCAGCTCACCGGACAGGTACACTGAAGCTTTCTTT	CASSPDRYTEAFF
.	TRBV11-3	14	.	TRBJ1-3	TGTGCCAGCAGCTCCAGGACGGATGGAAACACCATATATTTT	CASSSRTDGNTIYF
many	TRBV5-1	15	.	TRBJ1-1	TGCGCCAGCAGCTTGGATGGCCGCATGAACACTGAAGCTTTCTTT	CASSLDGRMNTEAFF
.	TRBV4-1	14	.	TRBJ1-6	TGCGCCAGCAGCCAAGGGCGCTATAATTCACCCCTCCACTTT	CASSQGRYNSPLHF
.	TRBV7-3	13	.	TRBJ2-5	TGTGCCAGCAGCTTAACGGTTCAAGAGACCCAGTACTTC	CASSLTVQETQYF
.	TRBV6-1	15	.	TRBJ2-3	TGTGCCAGCAGCCCCTCTGGTAGTTTCACAGATACGCAGTATTTT	CASSPSGSFTDTQYF
few	TRBV4-2	18	.	TRBJ1-4	TGTGCCAGCAGCCAAGATCTGAATTTGGGGGGAAGAAGGGAAAAACTGTTTTTT	CASSQDLNLGGRREKLFF
.	TRBV5-4	14	.	TRBJ1-2	TGTGCCAGCAGCTTGCCCCTCCGGCCTTATGGCTACACCTTC	CASSLPLRPYGYTF
few	TRBV7-9	13	.	TRBJ1-1	TGTGCCAGCAGCTTAGGTCTTGGCACTGAAGCTTTCTTT	CASSLGLGTEAFF
.	TRBV5-1	16	.	TRBJ2-7	TGCGCCAGCAGCCTCGAGGTAGCAGAATTTAGCTACGAGCAGTACTTC	CASSLEVAEFSYEQYF
few	TRBV25-1	15	.	TRBJ1-5	TGTGCCAGCAGTGATGGGCGCTTTAGCAATCAGCCCCAGCATTTT	CASSDGRFSNQPQHF
.	TRBV2	14	.	TRBJ2-5	TGTGCCAGCAGTGAGTTGAGCGGTCAAGAGACCCAGTACTTC	CASSELSGQETQYF
.	TRBV18	16	TRBD1	TRBJ1-1	TGTGCCAGCTCACTATCAGGGGGCGGAATTGGCACTGAAGCTTTCTTT	CASSLSGGGIGTEAFF
.	TRBV5-1	14	.	TRBJ1-2	TGCGCCAGCAGCTTGCAGACAGTACGTAGTGGCTACACCTTC	CASSLQTVRSGYTF
few	TRBV7-8	15	TRBD1	TRBJ2-7	TGTGCCAGCAGAAGAATGGACAGGGGGCATAACGAGCAGTACTTC	CASRRMDRGHNEQYF
few	TRBV7-2	15	.	TRBJ2-7	TGTGCCAGCAGCTTTCAGGGGACCCCCTCCTACGAGCAGTACTTC	CASSFQGTPSYEQYF
once	TRBV2	13	.	TRBJ2-5	TGTGCCAGCGGCTTTGTCGGAGAGGAGACCCAGTACTTC	CASGFVGEETQYF
few	TRBV6-1	14	.	TRBJ1-5	TGTGCCAGCAGTGAATCCGGCGAGAGGGAGGCCCAGCATTTT	CASSESGEREAQHF
.	TRBV7-3	15	TRBD1	TRBJ2-5	TGTGCCAGCAGCTTAATGGGGACAGGGGAAGAGACCCAGTACTTC	CASSLMGTGEETQYF
.	TRBV19	15	.	TRBJ1-5	TGTGCCAGTAGTGCGGACTTCCGCAGGGATCAGCCCCAGCATTTT	CASSADFRRDQPQHF
.	TRBV18	12	.	TRBJ1-2	TGTGCCAGCTCACCGGAACACTATGGCTACACCTTC	CASSPEHYGYTF
.	TRBV9	14	.	TRBJ2-7	TGTGCCAGCAGCCCCCGACTTACCTCCTACGAGCAGTACTTC	CASSPRLTSYEQYF
.	TRBV18	15	.	TRBJ2-4	TGTGCCAGCTCACCTCTCCAGGGGGGGGAGGACATTCAGTACTTC	CASSPLQGGEDIQYF
.	TRBV5-6	15	.	TRBJ2-5	TGTGCCAGCAGCTTTTTTGAGCGGACTCAAGAGACCCAGTACTTC	CASSFFERTQETQYF
.	TRBV5-1	17	TRBD2	TRBJ2-1	TGCGCCAGCAGCTTGGGGTGGACTAGCACGAAGGGCGATGAGCAGTTCTTC	CASSLGWTSTKGDEQFF
.	TRBV7-2	13	.	TRBJ1-1	TGTGCCAGCAGCTTAGCGGGGGGGCTTGAAGCTTTCTTT	CASSLAGGLEAFF
.	TRBV18	14	.	TRBJ1-1	TGTGCCAGCTCACCCCAAACTCAGAACACTGAAGCTTTCTTT	CASSPQTQNTEAFF
.	TRBV6-1	13	TRBD1	TRBJ2-1	TGTGCCAGCAGTGAACGACAGGGTCAGGAGCAGTTCTTC	CASSERQGQEQFF
.	TRBV5-1	16	.	TRBJ2-3	TGCGCCAGCAGCCCCCCCCGAGCGATCAGCACAGATACGCAGTATTTT	CASSPPRAISTDTQYF
.	TRBV27	12	.	TRBJ2-1	TGTGCCAGCAGTTTCGGCGACAATGAGCAATTCTTC	CASSFGDNEQFF
.	TRBV7-3	14	.	TRBJ1-1	TGTGCCAGCAGCCCGGCAGGGACGAACACTGAAGCTTTCTTT	CASSPAGTNTEAFF
.	TRBV7-2	13	.	TRBJ2-1	TGTGCCAGCAGCTTAGCTACCGGAGGTGAGCAGTTCTTC	CASSLATGGEQFF
.	TRBV28	13	.	TRBJ2-5	TGTGCCAGCACCAAGGGGGGCCGAGAGACCCAGTACTTC	CASTKGGRETQYF
.	TRBV19	14	.	TRBJ2-7	TGTGCCAGTAGATCACAGGGTCCTCTCTACGAGCAGTACTTC	CASRSQGPLYEQYF
.	TRBV7-2	14	.	TRBJ2-5	TGTGCCAGCAGCCCCCCGAACATCCAAGAGACCCAGTACTTC	CASSPPNIQETQYF
few	TRBV28	16	.	TRBJ1-4	TGTGCCAGCAGTTTAACTTTAACCGAGATGGGTGAAAAACTGTTTTTT	CASSLTLTEMGEKLFF
.	TRBV2	16	.	TRBJ1-4	TGTGCCAGCAGTTCCCGGGACACCACCGCTAATGAAAAACTGTTTTTT	CASSSRDTTANEKLFF
.	TRBV4-2	15	.	TRBJ1-2	TGTGCCAGCAGCCAACGAGGGGGGGTAAACTATGGCTACACCTTC	CASSQRGGVNYGYTF
.	TRBV7-9	13	.	TRBJ2-7	TGTGCCAGCAGCGTTGTCGGGGGCTACGAGCAGTACTTC	CASSVVGGYEQYF
.	TRBV7-2	17	TRBD1	TRBJ2-3	TGTGCCAGCAGCCCCCGGGGTTTGGGACAGCTCACAGATACGCAGTATTTT	CASSPRGLGQLTDTQYF
.	TRBV29-1	12	.	TRBJ1-1	TGCAGCGTCGTTCAGGGGAGTTCTGAAGCTTTCTTT	CSVVQGSSEAFF
.	TRBV28	15	.	TRBJ2-5	TGTGCCAGCGGCAAAGTGGGGACCTCGCAAGGGACCCAGTACTTC	CASGKVGTSQGTQYF
.	TRBV19	15	TRBD2	TRBJ2-1	TGTGCCAGTAGTAGGACTAGCGGAGACTACAATGAGCAGTTCTTC	CASSRTSGDYNEQFF
.	TRBV19	12	.	TRBJ1-1	TGTGCCAGTAGTATGAGGGGGACTGAAGCTTTCTTT	CASSMRGTEAFF
.	TRBV6-6	11	.	TRBJ1-1	TGTGCCAGCAGTGGGCCCGATGAAGCTTTCTTT	CASSGPDEAFF
.	TRBV5-1	14	.	TRBJ1-1	TGCGCCAGCAGCCAAGACCGATTGAACACTGAAGCTTTCTTT	CASSQDRLNTEAFF
few	TRBV6-5	14	.	TRBJ1-2	TGTGCCAGCAGTACCCTATTTACGGTCTATGGCTACACCTTC	CASSTLFTVYGYTF
.	TRBV2	14	.	TRBJ1-4	TGTGCCAGCAGGATAGGGGGGTTGGGTGAAAAACTGTTTTTT	CASRIGGLGEKLFF
.	TRBV27	14	.	TRBJ2-7	TGTGCCAGCAGTTTAGGTTCAGCACCCTACGAGCAGTACTTC	CASSLGSAPYEQYF
.	TRBV6-5	15	.	TRBJ2-1	TGTGCCAGCATCCCTGGACCCTTCCCGTCCCATGAGCAGTTCTTC	CASIPGPFPSHEQFF
.	TRBV15	15	TRBD2	TRBJ2-7	TGTGCCACCAGCACCCAGCGGGAGGGCCCCTACGAGCAGTACTTC	CATSTQREGPYEQYF